These 2 T cell receptor beta chains came from one sample sequenced in a study of blood T cell repertoires in COVID-19. The data were produced by immunoSEQ multiplex PCR, yet TCRdb's version contains in-frame clones alone and is incomplete. The sample contains 350,000 to 550,000 clones, 70% to 90% of which appear only once. Sequences were obtained from PBMCs or T cells enriched from blood (not recorded which). These receptors were obtained from a young woman with acute COVID-19.

The V call is TRBV11-3, the J call TRBJ2-1; 7 positions agree with TRBD1. V lost 5 bases to trimming and J lost 4 bases; unmatched junction nucleotides: 8. This CDR3 contains 15 residues. The germline V gene encodes CDR1 SGHNT and CDR2 YENEEA. The CDR3 loop reads CASSPRGGLYNEQFF. CDR3 coding DNA: TGTGCCAGCAGCCCGCGAGGGGGCCTTTACAATGAGCAGTTCTTC.

The chain uses TRBV18 and TRBJ2-7; 7 bases map to TRBD1. This CDR3 contains 18 residues. The germline V gene has CDR1 KGHSH and CDR2 LQKENI. V was pared by 4 bases and J by 3 bases, with 18 bases of the junction left unmatched. In DNA, the CDR3 is TGTGCCAGCTCACTTTCCTTGTCCTCGGGACAGACCTTCTACGAGCAGTACTTC. Its protein is CASSLSLSSGQTFYEQYF.